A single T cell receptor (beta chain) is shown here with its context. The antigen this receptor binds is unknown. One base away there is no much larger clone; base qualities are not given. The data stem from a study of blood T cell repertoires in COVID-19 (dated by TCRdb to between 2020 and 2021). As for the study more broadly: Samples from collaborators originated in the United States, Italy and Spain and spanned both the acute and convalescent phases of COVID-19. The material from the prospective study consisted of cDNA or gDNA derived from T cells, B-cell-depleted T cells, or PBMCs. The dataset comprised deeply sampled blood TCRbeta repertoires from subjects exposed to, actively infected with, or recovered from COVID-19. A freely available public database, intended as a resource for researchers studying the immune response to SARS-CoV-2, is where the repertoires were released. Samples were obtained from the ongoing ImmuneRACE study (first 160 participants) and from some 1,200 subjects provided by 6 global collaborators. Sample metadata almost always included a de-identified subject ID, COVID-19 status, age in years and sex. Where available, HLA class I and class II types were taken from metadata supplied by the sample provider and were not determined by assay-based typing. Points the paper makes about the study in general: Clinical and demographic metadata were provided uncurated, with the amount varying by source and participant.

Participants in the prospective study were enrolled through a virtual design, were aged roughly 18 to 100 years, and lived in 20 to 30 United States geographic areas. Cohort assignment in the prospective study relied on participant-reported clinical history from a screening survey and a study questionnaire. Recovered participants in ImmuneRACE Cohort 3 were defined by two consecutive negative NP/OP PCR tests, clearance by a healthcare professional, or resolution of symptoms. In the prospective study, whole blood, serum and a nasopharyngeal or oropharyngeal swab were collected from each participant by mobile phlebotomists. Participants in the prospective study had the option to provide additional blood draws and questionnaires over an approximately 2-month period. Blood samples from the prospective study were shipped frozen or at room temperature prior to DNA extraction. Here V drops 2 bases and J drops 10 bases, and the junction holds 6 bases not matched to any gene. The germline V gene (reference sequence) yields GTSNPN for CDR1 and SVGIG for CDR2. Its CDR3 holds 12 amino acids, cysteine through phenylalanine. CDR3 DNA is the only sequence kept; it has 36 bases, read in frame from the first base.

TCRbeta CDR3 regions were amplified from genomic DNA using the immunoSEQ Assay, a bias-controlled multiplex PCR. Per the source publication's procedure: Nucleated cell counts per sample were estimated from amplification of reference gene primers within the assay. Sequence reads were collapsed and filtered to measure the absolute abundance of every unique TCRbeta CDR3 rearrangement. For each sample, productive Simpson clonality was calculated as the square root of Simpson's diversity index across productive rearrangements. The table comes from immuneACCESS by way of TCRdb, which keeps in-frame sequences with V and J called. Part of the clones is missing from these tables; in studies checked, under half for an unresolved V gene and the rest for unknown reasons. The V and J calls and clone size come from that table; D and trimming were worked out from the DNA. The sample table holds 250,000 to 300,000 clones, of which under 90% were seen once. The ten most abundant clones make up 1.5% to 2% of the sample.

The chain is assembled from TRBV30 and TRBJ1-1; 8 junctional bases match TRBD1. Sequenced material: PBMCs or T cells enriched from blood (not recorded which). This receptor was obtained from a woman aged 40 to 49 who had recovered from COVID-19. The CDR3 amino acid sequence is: CAWSPGGAGAFF. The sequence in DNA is TGTGCCTGGAGTCCAGGGGGCGCGGGAGCTTTCTTT.